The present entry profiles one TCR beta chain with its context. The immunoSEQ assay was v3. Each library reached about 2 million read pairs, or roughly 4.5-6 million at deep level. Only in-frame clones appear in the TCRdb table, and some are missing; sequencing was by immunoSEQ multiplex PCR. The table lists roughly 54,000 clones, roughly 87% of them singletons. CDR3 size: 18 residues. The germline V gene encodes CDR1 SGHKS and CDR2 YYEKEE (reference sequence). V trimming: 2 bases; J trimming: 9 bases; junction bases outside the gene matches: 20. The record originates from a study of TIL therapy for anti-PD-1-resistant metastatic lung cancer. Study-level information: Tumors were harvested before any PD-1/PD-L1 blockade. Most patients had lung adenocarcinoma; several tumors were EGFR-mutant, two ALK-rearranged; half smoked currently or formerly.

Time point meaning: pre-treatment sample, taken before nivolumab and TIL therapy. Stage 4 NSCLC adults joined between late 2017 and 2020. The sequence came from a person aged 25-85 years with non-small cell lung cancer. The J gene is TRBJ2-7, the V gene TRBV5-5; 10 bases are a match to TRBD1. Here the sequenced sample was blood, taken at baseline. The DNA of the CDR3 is TGTGCCAGCAGCTTTCTAGGGCCGGGACAGGGGCCTCCTTTAGGGCAGTACTTC. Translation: CASSFLGPGQGPPLGQYF.